The text below deals with one T cell receptor beta chain. Its antigen is not identified. The ends were cut back, 7 bases at V and 1 base at J, with 18 bases in the middle. The CDR3 totals 16 residues. CDR1 is LNHNV and CDR2 is YYDKDF in the germline V gene (reference sequence). The RNA input was about 0.5 to 1 ug, and it was reverse transcribed with random hexamers. TCRdb recomputed calls from the immunoSEQ multiplex PCR reads with MiXCR, one row per CDR3 protein. The sample includes 150,000 or so distinct CDR3 sequences, more than 85% of them seen just once. The sample is drawn from a study of CD8 T cells in Susac syndrome. General observations from the study: In its TCR sequencing and HLA analysis, the study acknowledged that the number of individuals was relatively small. There was no clonal expansion in the CD4+ T cell repertoires of Susac syndrome.

The sequenced sample consisted of CD4+ T cells from PBMCs. The clonotype originates from a human donor with Susac syndrome. This chain connects TRBV15 to TRBJ2-3, with D possibly called TRBD1 or TRBD2 (6 bases each). The CDR3 loop is CATTTGAGHGTDTQYF. CDR3 coding DNA: TGTGCCACCACCACTGGGGCGGGACACGGCACAGATACGCAGTATTTT. Combining the CDR3 with reference TRBV15 and TRBJ2-3 gives the whole variable domain DAMVIQNPRYQVTQFGKPVTLSCSQTLNHNVMYWYQQKSSQAPKLLFHYYDKDFNNEADTPDNFQSRRPNTSFCFLDIRSPGLGDTAMYLCATTTGAGHGTDTQYFGPGTRLTVL.